Below, 18 T cell receptor beta chains from the same sample are listed, as sequenced in a study of high-grade serous ovarian cancer treatment subgroups. Libraries were prepared by immunoSEQ multiplex PCR; TCRdb keeps only in-frame clonotypes and omits some of them. The data hold about 28,000 clones, with roughly four fifths observed a single time. Tumor tissue was taken before any definitive surgery or chemotherapy was given. The sample was tumor tissue. These receptors were taken from a human donor with high-grade serous ovarian cancer.

This clone was seen only a few times. The V call is TRBV29-1, the J call TRBJ2-5; no clear D. Trimming took off 4 bases at V and 1 base at J, with 10 bases between the two ends. This CDR3 region has 13 residues. CDR1 is SQVTM and CDR2 is ANQGSEA in the germline V gene. The CDR3 loop is CSVVVQPQETQYF. Written as DNA, the CDR3 is TGCAGCGTTGTGGTCCAGCCCCAAGAGACCCAGTACTTC.

The chain is built from TRBV5-1 and TRBJ2-3; D perhaps matches TRBD1 (6 bases). This CDR3 contains 15 residues. Trimming removed 4 bases from V and 0 bases from J, with 12 bases in between. Germline CDR1 and CDR2: SGHRS and YFSETQ. The CDR3: CASSPGQFSTDTQYF. CDR3 bases: TGCGCCAGCAGCCCCGGACAGTTTAGCACAGATACGCAGTATTTT.

The rearrangement joins TRBV29-1 to TRBJ1-5; 10 positions agree with TRBD1. With V trimmed by 6 bases and J by 8 bases, 7 bases remained unmatched. The CDR3 totals 13 residues. The V gene's germline CDR1 is SQVTM and CDR2 ANQGSEA. The chain's CDR3 is CSVLDRGHEPQHF. CDR3 bases: TGCAGCGTCCTCGACAGGGGGCATGAGCCCCAGCATTTT.

J is TRBJ1-2 and V is TRBV19; 7 bases align to TRBD1. The germline CDR1 and CDR2 sequences are LNHDA and SQIVND (reference sequence). The CDR3 runs 13 residues. V shed 5 bases and J 8 bases; nucleotides not matched to a gene: 8. CDR3 loop: CASSLTGEGGYTF. CDR3 sequence (DNA): TGTGCCAGTAGTCTTACAGGGGAAGGAGGCTACACCTTC.

The CDR3 bases are TGCAGCGTTGATTCAGGCACGAGCACAGATACGCAGTATTTT. Translation: CSVDSGTSTDTQYF. The V and J genes are TRBV29-1 and TRBJ2-3, with D hard to call. The germline V and J ends were trimmed by 3 bases and 0 bases, with 10 bases remaining between them. Germline CDR1 and CDR2: SQVTM and ANQGSEA. CDR3 length: 14 amino acids.

The V gene is TRBV27, the J gene TRBJ2-5; a possible D gene is TRBD1 (6 bases). Per germline, CDR1 MNHEY and CDR2 SMNVEV (reference sequence). V lost 4 bases and J lost 1, with 16 bases in between. This CDR3 contains 16 residues. CDR3 nucleotides: TGTGCCAGCAGTTCCCGACAGGTGTCCGGCCAAGAGACCCAGTACTTC. As protein: CASSSRQVSGQETQYF.

CDR3 sequence (DNA): TGTGCCAGCAGCTCGTCAAGCGTTGAGCAGTACTTC. It codes for CASSSSSVEQYF. The V call is TRBV2, the J call TRBJ2-7; D is unclear. The CDR3 is 12 residues long. Germline V gene sequence: CDR1 SNHLY, CDR2 FYNNEI. Trimming stripped 6 bases from V and 7 bases from J, with 13 bases between.

The chain recombines TRBV27 with TRBJ2-2; 10 bases fit TRBD2. CDR3 size: 15 residues. The germline gives CDR1 MNHEY, CDR2 SMNVEV (reference sequence). The junction had 7 bases not matched to a gene; V was cut back by 6 bases and J by 6 bases. CDR3 sequence: CASRVAGGKAGELFF. Here the CDR3 DNA reads TGTGCCAGCAGAGTAGCGGGAGGTAAAGCCGGGGAGCTGTTTTTT.

V gene TRBV19 combines with J gene TRBJ1-5, with D unresolved. This CDR3 has 17 residues. The germline gives CDR1 LNHDA, CDR2 SQIVND (reference sequence). The V gene lost 3 bases and the J gene lost 4 bases, with 19 bases spanning the gap. CDR3 loop: CASSMLRSYRPNQPQHF. CDR3 in DNA: TGTGCCAGTAGTATGTTGAGGTCGTATAGGCCGAATCAGCCCCAGCATTTT.

V is TRBV6-5 and J is TRBJ2-2; possibly TRBD1 for D (6 bases). The CDR3 totals 16 residues. Between the trimmed V and J ends, which lost 4 bases and 1 base, there was a span of 13 bases. CDR1 is MNHEY and CDR2 is SVGAGI in the germline V gene. CDR3 DNA sequence: TGTGCCAGCAGTTCACCCTCCAGGGGGAACACCGGGGAGCTGTTTTTT. As protein: CASSSPSRGNTGELFF.

This clone came up once. The V call is TRBV4-1, the J call TRBJ2-3; 15 nucleotides align to TRBD2. V shed 1 base, J shed 6 bases, and the junction held 8 bases outside the gene matches. Germline CDR1 MGHRA, CDR2 YSYEKL. The CDR3 loop spans 18 amino acids. For the CDR3, the DNA is TGCGCCAGCAGCCAAGCGCGGGGACTAGCGGGAGGAGGGGATACGCAGTATTTT. Protein: CASSQARGLAGGGDTQYF.

The chain recombines TRBV6-5 with TRBJ1-1; perhaps TRBD1 as D (5 bases). V dropped 0 bases and J dropped 0 bases, with 11 bases sitting between them. Germline V gene lookup returns CDR1 MNHEY and CDR2 SVGAGI. The CDR3 is 16 residues long. CDR3 sequence: CASSYSAGRVNTEAFF. The CDR3 region has the DNA TGTGCCAGCAGTTACTCAGCGGGACGGGTGAACACTGAAGCTTTCTTT.

V gene TRBV30 combines with J gene TRBJ1-5, with 8 bases matching TRBD1. The CDR3 length is 16 residues. Germline-derived CDR1 and CDR2 are GTSNPN and SVGIG (reference sequence). J was trimmed by 3 bases and V by 5 bases; bases with no gene match: 12. DNA of the CDR3: TGTGCCTGGCACCCCAGGGGGCAGCTAAACAATCAGCCCCAGCATTTT. This gives the protein CAWHPRGQLNNQPQHF.

This rearrangement joins TRBV28 to TRBJ1-3, with D perhaps matching TRBD1 (6 bases). Germline CDR1 and CDR2: MDHEN and SYDVKM. This CDR3 spans 18 amino acids. V shed 5 bases and J shed 4 bases, with 24 bases lying between them. DNA of the CDR3: TGTGCCAGCAGTATCTCTTACTTCAGGGGCCCCGGGGGAAACACCATATATTTT. As protein: CASSISYFRGPGGNTIYF.

A few counts support this clone. The J gene is TRBJ1-1, the V gene TRBV27; 7 bases are shared with TRBD1. Trimming cost V 8 bases and J 4 bases; bases outside gene matches: 10. Per germline, CDR1 MNHEY and CDR2 SMNVEV (reference sequence). CDR3 size: 14 residues. CDR3 residues: CASGPGQRPTEAFF. The CDR3 bases are TGTGCCAGCGGTCCGGGACAGCGTCCCACTGAAGCTTTCTTT.

This clone was seen just once. This rearrangement joins TRBV5-4 to TRBJ2-3; 11 nucleotides match TRBD2. The CDR3 consists of 17 residues. The germline V gene has CDR1 SGHNT and CDR2 YYREEE (reference sequence). V lost 4 bases to trimming and J lost 5 bases; unmatched junction nucleotides: 12. CDR3 bases: TGTGCCAGCAGCCTCGAGGGTAGCGGGAGGGCCGGAGATACGCAGTATTTT. It translates to CASSLEGSGRAGDTQYF.

This chain uses TRBV6-6 with TRBJ2-7, with 8 positions matching TRBD2. V dropped 6 bases and J dropped 7; count of bases not matched to a gene: 14. This CDR3 is built from 15 residues. The V gene's germline CDR1 is MNHNY and CDR2 SVGAGI (reference sequence). The CDR3 loop reads CASSLRGGTPGEQYF. The CDR3 region has the DNA TGTGCCAGCAGCCTCCGCGGGGGGACGCCTGGTGAGCAGTACTTC.

V usage is TRBV11-2 and J usage is TRBJ2-2; 14 bases map to TRBD2. Trimming cost V 5 bases and J 4 bases; bases outside gene matches: 6. Germline CDR1 and CDR2: SGHAT and FQNNGV. The CDR3 is 17 amino acids. CDR3: CASSRRLAGGSTGELFF. In DNA form, the CDR3 reads TGTGCCAGCAGCCGCCGACTAGCGGGAGGGAGCACCGGGGAGCTGTTTTTT.